These 18 T cell receptor beta chains share one sample of origin, sequenced in a study of T cell responses to AZD1222 COVID-19 vaccine. Assay used: immunoSEQ multiplex PCR; TCRdb lists only in-frame clones, some missing. The sample records roughly 100,000 clones, about 90% being singletons. Here the sequenced sample was peripheral blood, taken on day 0 of AZD1222 vaccination. These receptors were collected from an adult in good health.

This clone was seen once. CDR3 DNA: TGTGCCAGTAGCTCCAGGGGTTTGGGAGAGACCCAGTACTTC. Translating it yields CASSSRGLGETQYF. The chain carries TRBV19 and TRBJ2-5; D possibly corresponds to TRBD1 (6 bases). There are 14 residues in the CDR3. V was clipped by 6 bases and J by 4 bases, with 15 bases between them. Germline loops: CDR1 LNHDA, CDR2 SQIVND (reference sequence).

The chain combines TRBV15 with TRBJ1-4, with 11 nucleotides matching TRBD1. Germline CDR1 is LNHNV and CDR2 is YYDKDF (reference sequence). After removal of 5 bases from V and 8 bases from J, the junction contained 13 bases not matched to a gene. This CDR3 is 17 amino acids long. The DNA of the CDR3 is TGTGCCACCAGCGCTCCCTTCTCCGGGACAGGGGGAGAAAAACTGTTTTTT. This encodes CATSAPFSGTGGEKLFF.

The CDR3 loop is CARSLGVEGSPNTEAFF. CDR3 DNA sequence: TGTGCCAGAAGCTTGGGGGTCGAGGGATCCCCGAACACTGAAGCTTTCTTT. The rearrangement links TRBV5-3 to TRBJ1-1; the D is unclear. TRBV5-3 is flagged as an ORF with uncertain function. The V gene lost 0 bases and the J gene lost 1 base, with 16 bases spanning the gap. This CDR3 has 17 amino acids.

This sequence joins TRBV7-2 and TRBJ1-2; D gene unclear. Per germline, CDR1 SGHTA and CDR2 FQGNSA. The CDR3 is 14 amino acids. Trimming stripped 2 bases from V and 3 bases from J, with 10 bases between. Written as DNA, the CDR3 is TGTGCCAGCAGCTTAACGTCAGGAGACTATGGCTACACCTTC. Amino acids: CASSLTSGDYGYTF.

The chain carries TRBV12-3 or TRBV12-4 and TRBJ2-3; D might be TRBD2 (5 bases). The CDR3 runs 13 residues. V was clipped by 7 bases and J by 14 bases, with 22 bases between them. CDR3 coding DNA: TGTGCCAGCACCTCGGACTGGCTTCTACTGGGGTATTTT. It translates to CASTSDWLLLGYF.

The rearrangement joins TRBV9 to TRBJ2-7; no definite D call. The germline V gene has CDR1 SGDLS and CDR2 YYNGEE. Trimming stripped 3 bases from V and 6 bases from J, with 13 bases between. The CDR3 runs to 13 residues. CDR3 sequence: CASSDAHKAEQYF. The CDR3 region has the DNA TGTGCCAGCAGCGACGCCCACAAAGCCGAGCAGTACTTC.

The chain uses TRBV5-1 and TRBJ2-7, with 9 positions matching TRBD1. Germline V gene sequence: CDR1 SGHRS, CDR2 YFSETQ. CDR3 length: 15 amino acids. Germline trimming cut 5 bases from V and 0 bases from J; bases unmatched to any gene: 6. CDR3 DNA: TGCGCCAGCAGATCCGGGACAGGGAGCTCCTACGAGCAGTACTTC. This encodes CASRSGTGSSYEQYF.

The gene calls are TRBV19 and TRBJ1-5; D is possibly TRBD1 (6 bases). Germline V gives CDR1 LNHDA, CDR2 SQIVND (reference sequence). This CDR3 spans 16 amino acids. The V end lost 6 bases, the J end lost 0 bases, and 15 bases lay between the germline ends. The CDR3 DNA is TGTGCCAGTAGCCCCGTTGTAGGGGGTAGCAATCAGCCCCAGCATTTT. Amino acid sequence: CASSPVVGGSNQPQHF.

The V call is TRBV28, the J call TRBJ1-2, with D unresolved. Trimming removed 6 bases at V and 10 bases at J, with 18 bases between. This CDR3 has 13 amino acids. Per the germline V gene, CDR1 is MDHEN and CDR2 is SYDVKM. The CDR3 region is CASSLGGGLDYTF. The CDR3 DNA is TGTGCCAGCAGCCTCGGTGGAGGGTTAGACTACACCTTC.

The genes are TRBV3-1 (or the pseudogene TRBV3-2) and TRBJ2-5; TRBD2 matches 11 bases. The ends lost 4 bases at V and 5 bases at J; junction bases unmatched: 12. Germline values: CDR1 LGHDT, CDR2 YNNKEL (reference sequence). This CDR3 region has 17 residues. CDR3: CASSPLLAGGGYETQYF. CDR3 in DNA: TGTGCCAGCAGCCCACTTCTAGCGGGGGGCGGATATGAGACCCAGTACTTC.

The rearrangement links TRBV15 to TRBJ2-5, with a weak D call TRBD1 (5 bases). The germline V gene encodes CDR1 LNHNV and CDR2 YYDKDF (reference sequence). The CDR3 runs 14 residues. Deletions cut 0 bases from V and 5 bases from J, with 10 bases between. CDR3 in amino acids: CATSRDGASETQYF. The CDR3 nucleotides read TGTGCCACCAGCAGAGATGGGGCTTCGGAGACCCAGTACTTC.

The gene calls are TRBV18 and TRBJ1-4; 12 nucleotides align to TRBD1. This CDR3 comprises 15 residues. Losses at the gene ends were 0 bases for V and 8 bases for J; bases not matched to a gene: 1. Germline V CDR1 and CDR2: KGHSH, LQKENI. The CDR3 DNA reads as TGTGCCAGCTCACCACCGGGACAGGGGGCGGAAAAACTGTTTTTT. Its protein is CASSPPGQGAEKLFF. Drawing the rest from reference TRBV18 and TRBJ1-4, the complete variable domain is NAGVMQNPRHLVRRRGQEARLRCSPMKGHSHVYWYRQLPEEGLKFMVYLQKENIIDESGMPKERFSAEFPKEGPSILRIQQVVRGDSAAYFCASSPPGQGAEKLFFGSGTQLSVL.

The chain has TRBV5-1 and TRBJ1-2; 8 positions match TRBD1. Germline trimming cut 4 bases from V and 7 bases from J; bases unmatched to any gene: 12. The germline gives CDR1 SGHRS, CDR2 YFSETQ. The length of the CDR3 is 15 residues. For the CDR3, the DNA is TGCGCCAGCAGCGGACGCCCGGACAGGGCTCTTGGCTACACCTTC. As protein: CASSGRPDRALGYTF.

The rearrangement links TRBV11-1 to TRBJ1-2; no definite D call. The CDR3 extends over 12 amino acids. The ends were cut back, 4 bases at V and 3 bases at J, with 6 bases in the middle. The germline V gene has CDR1 SGHAT and CDR2 FQDESV (reference sequence). CDR3 in amino acids: CASSSTDYGYTF. CDR3 bases: TGTGCCAGCAGCTCGACGGACTATGGCTACACCTTC.

The chain recombines TRBV28 with TRBJ1-5; D not resolved. V shed 3 bases and J shed 6 bases, with 9 bases lying between them. The germline V gene encodes CDR1 MDHEN and CDR2 SYDVKM. The CDR3 is 13 amino acids. This CDR3 is CASSFEEFQPQHF. The CDR3 DNA reads as TGTGCCAGCAGTTTCGAGGAGTTTCAGCCCCAGCATTTT.

This clone has just one count. The CDR3 loop reads CASGQVNSGNTIYF. DNA of the CDR3: TGTGCCAGTGGACAGGTGAACTCTGGAAACACCATATATTTT. V and J are TRBV19 and TRBJ1-3; TRBD1 matches 7 bases. The CDR3 length is 14 residues. The trim removed 8 bases at V and 0 bases at J, leaving 4 bases unmatched. Germline lookup yields CDR1 LNHDA and CDR2 SQIVND (reference sequence).

The J gene is TRBJ2-6, the V gene TRBV10-3; weak D call: TRBD2 (5 bases). Trimming shortened V by 7 bases and J by 0 bases, and 10 bases separated the two germline ends. The CDR3 is 15 amino acids. Germline V gives CDR1 ENHRY, CDR2 SYGVKD. CDR3 coding DNA: TGTGCCATCAATGACTACCCCTCTGGGGCCAACGTCCTGACTTTC. Its translation is CAINDYPSGANVLTF.

This chain uses TRBV2 with TRBJ2-7; the D gene is possibly TRBD1 (7 bases). The CDR3 is 14 amino acids. The V gene's germline CDR1 is SNHLY and CDR2 FYNNEI. V was cut by 6 bases and J by 0 bases, with 12 bases left in between. The CDR3 DNA reads as TGTGCCAGCAGGGGGGGACAGACCTCCTACGAGCAGTACTTC. Translation: CASRGGQTSYEQYF.